This T cell receptor beta chain was profiled in a study of cytomegalovirus exposure and HLA in healthy donors. On this clone: What it binds is unknown.

It was with 60 Vbeta and 13 Jbeta primers that the PCR ran. Assay: immunoSEQ multiplex PCR; the TCRdb copy retains only in-frame clones and omits some. The sample consists of 150,000 to 250,000 clones, roughly 85% of them appearing once. Findings and limits, study-wide: HLA-A and HLA-B allele assignments for most subjects were reportedly predicted accurately using TCR beta sequences. In a later analysis, at a false discovery rate of 0.05, under 20,000 TCR beta sequences were associated with HLA alleles.

Sequenced sample: PBMCs. This TCR was sampled from a woman aged 45-60 years in good health and CMV-seronegative.

DNA for the CDR3: TGTGCCAGCAGCCGTTCGTGGACAGCAGATAACTATGGCTACACCTTC. Translation gives CASSRSWTADNYGYTF. The genes are TRBV28 and TRBJ1-2, with D possibly TRBD1 on 6 matching bases. The germline V gene encodes CDR1 MDHEN and CDR2 SYDVKM. V was clipped by 6 bases and J by 1 base, with 18 bases between them. The CDR3 loop spans 16 amino acids.